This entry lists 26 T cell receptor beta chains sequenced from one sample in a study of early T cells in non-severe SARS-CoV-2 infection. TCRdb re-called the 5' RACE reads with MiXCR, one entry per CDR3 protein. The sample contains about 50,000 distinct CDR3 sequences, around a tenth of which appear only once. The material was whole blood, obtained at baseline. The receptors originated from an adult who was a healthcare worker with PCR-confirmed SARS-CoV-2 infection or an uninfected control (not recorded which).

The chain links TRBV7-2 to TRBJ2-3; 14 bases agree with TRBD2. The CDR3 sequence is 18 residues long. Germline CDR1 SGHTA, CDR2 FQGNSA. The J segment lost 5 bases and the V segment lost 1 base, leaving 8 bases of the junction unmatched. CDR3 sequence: CASSLVGTSGGLGDTQYF. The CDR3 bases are TGTGCCAGCAGCTTAGTCGGGACTAGCGGGGGATTAGGAGATACGCAGTATTTT.

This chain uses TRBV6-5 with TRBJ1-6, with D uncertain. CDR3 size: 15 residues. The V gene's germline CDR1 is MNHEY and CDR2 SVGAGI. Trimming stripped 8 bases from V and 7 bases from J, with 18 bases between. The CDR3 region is CASGGEGTGNSPLHF. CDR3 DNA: TGTGCCAGCGGAGGAGAGGGAACGGGCAATTCACCCCTCCACTTT.

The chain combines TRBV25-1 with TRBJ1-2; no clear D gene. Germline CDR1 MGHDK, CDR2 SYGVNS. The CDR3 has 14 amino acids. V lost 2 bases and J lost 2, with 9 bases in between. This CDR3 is CASSEPWRNYGYTF. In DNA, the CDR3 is TGTGCCAGCAGTGAACCGTGGCGGAACTATGGCTACACCTTC.

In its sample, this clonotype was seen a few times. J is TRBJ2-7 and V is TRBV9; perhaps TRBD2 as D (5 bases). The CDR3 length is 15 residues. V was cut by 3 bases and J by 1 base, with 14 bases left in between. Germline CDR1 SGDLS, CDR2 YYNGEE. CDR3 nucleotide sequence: TGTGCCAGCAGCGCGGAAGGGAGTCGGTCCTACGAGCAGTACTTC. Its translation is CASSAEGSRSYEQYF. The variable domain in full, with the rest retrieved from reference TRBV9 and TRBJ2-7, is DSGVTQTPKHLITATGQRVTLRCSPRSGDLSVYWYQQSLDQGLQFLIQYYNGEERAKGNILERFSAQQFPDLHSELNLSSLELGDSALYFCASSAEGSRSYEQYFGPGTRLTVT.

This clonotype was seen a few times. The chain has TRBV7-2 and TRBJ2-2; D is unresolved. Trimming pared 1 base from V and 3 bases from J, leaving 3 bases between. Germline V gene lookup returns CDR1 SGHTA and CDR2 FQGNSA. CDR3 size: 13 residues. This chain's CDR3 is CASSLVDTGELFF. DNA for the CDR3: TGTGCCAGCAGCTTAGTCGACACCGGGGAGCTGTTTTTT.

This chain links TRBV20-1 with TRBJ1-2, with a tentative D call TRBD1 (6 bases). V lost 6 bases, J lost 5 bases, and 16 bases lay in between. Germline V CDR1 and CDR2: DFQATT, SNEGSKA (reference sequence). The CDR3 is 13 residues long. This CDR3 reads CSASPGTQYGYTF. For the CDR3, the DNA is TGCAGTGCGTCTCCTGGGACACAGTATGGCTACACCTTC.

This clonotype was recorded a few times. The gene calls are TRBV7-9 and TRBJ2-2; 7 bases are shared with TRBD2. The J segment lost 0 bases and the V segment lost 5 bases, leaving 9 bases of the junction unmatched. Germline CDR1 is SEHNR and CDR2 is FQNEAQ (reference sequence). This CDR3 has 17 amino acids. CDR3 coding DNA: TGTGCCAGCAGCCCTGCCGGTAGCGGGTCGAACACCGGGGAGCTGTTTTTT. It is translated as CASSPAGSGSNTGELFF.

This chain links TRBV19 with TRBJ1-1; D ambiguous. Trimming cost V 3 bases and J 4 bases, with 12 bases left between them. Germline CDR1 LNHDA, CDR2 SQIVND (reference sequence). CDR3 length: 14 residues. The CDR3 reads CASSINGRSTEAFF. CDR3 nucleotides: TGTGCCAGTAGTATTAACGGTAGAAGCACTGAAGCTTTCTTT.

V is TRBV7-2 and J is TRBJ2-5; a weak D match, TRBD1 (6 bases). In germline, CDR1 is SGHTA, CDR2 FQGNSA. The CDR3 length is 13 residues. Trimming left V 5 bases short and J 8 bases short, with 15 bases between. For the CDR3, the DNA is TGTGCCAGCAGCCAAGGACAGAAGGGCACCCAGTACTTC. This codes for CASSQGQKGTQYF.

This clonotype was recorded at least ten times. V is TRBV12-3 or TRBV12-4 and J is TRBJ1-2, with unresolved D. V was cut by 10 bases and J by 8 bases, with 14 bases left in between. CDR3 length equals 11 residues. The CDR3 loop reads CATYVSGGYTF. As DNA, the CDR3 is TGTGCCACCTATGTCAGCGGCGGCTACACCTTC.

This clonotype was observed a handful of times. The CDR3 spells CASSLQRKSGEQFF. The CDR3 DNA reads TGTGCCAGCAGTTTACAGCGGAAGTCCGGTGAGCAGTTCTTC. The V call is TRBV12-3 or TRBV12-4, the J call TRBJ2-1; D may be TRBD2 (5 bases). V was clipped by 2 bases and J by 9 bases, with 14 bases between them. The CDR3 is 14 amino acids.

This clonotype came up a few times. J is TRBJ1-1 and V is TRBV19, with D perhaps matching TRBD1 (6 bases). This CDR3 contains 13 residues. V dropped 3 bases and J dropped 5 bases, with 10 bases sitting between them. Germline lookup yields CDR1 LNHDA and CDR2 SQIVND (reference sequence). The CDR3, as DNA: TGTGCCAGTAGTATGCAGGGACATACTGAAGCTTTCTTT. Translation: CASSMQGHTEAFF.

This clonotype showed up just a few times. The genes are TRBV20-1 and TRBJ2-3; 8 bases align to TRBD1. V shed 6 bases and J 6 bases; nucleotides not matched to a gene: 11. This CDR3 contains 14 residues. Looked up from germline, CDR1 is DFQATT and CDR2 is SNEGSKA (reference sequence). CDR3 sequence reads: CSADRTGRLDTQYF. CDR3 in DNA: TGCAGTGCAGATAGGACAGGGAGGTTGGATACGCAGTATTTT.

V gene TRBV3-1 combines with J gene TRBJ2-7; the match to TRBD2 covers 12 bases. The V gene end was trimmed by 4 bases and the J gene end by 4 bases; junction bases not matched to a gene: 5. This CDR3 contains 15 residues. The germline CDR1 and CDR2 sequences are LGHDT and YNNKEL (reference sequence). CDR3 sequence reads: CASSPTSGRRYEQYF. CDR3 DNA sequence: TGTGCCAGCAGCCCGACTAGCGGGAGAAGGTACGAGCAGTACTTC.

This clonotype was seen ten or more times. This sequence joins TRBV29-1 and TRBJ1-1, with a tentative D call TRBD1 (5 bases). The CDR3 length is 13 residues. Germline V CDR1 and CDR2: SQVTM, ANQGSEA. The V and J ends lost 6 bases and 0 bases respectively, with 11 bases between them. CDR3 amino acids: CSVGGRMNTEAFF. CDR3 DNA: TGCAGCGTGGGGGGACGGATGAACACTGAAGCTTTCTTT.

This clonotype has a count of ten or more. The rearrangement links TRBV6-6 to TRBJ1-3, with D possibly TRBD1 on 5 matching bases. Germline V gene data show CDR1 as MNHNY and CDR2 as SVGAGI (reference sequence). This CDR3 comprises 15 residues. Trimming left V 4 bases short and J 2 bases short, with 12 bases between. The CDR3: CASSFPQGTGNTIYF. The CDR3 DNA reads TGTGCCAGCAGTTTTCCTCAGGGCACTGGAAACACCATATATTTT.

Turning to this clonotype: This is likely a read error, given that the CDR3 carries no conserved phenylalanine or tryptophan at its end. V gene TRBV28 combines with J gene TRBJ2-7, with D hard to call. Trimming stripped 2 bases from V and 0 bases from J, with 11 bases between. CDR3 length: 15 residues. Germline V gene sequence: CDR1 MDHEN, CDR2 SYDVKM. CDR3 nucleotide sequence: TGTGCCAGCAGTTTAATTGCCTCAGGCTCCTACGAGCAGTACTCC. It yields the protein CASSLIASGSYEQYS.

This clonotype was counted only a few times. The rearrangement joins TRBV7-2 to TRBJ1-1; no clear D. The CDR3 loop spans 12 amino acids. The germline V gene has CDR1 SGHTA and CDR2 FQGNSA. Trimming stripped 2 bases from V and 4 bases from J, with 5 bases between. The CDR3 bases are TGTGCCAGCAGCTTACGGAGCACTGAAGCTTTCTTT. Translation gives CASSLRSTEAFF.

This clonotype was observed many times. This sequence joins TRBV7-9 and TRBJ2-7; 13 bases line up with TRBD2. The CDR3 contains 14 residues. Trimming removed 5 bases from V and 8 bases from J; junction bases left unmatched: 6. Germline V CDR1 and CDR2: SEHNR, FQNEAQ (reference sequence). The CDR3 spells CASSPGLAGIKQYF. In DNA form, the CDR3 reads TGTGCCAGCAGCCCGGGACTAGCGGGAATCAAGCAGTACTTC.

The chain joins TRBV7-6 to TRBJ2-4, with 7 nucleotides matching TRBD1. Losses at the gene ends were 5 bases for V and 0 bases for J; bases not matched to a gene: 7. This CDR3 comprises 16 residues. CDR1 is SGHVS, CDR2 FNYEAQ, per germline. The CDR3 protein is CASSPRQGTAKNIQYF. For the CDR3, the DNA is TGTGCCAGCAGCCCCCGACAGGGAACAGCCAAAAACATTCAGTACTTC.

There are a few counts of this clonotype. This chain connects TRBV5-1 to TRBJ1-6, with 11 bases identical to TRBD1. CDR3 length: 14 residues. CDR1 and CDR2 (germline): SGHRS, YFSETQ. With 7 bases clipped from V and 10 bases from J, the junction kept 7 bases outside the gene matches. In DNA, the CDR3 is TGCGCCAGCGAACCGGGACAGGGGGACTCACCCCTCCACTTT. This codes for CASEPGQGDSPLHF.

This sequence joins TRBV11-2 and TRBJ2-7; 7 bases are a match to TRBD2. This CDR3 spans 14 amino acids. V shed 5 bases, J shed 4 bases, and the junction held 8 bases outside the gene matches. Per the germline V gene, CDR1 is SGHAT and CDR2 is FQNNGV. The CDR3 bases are TGTGCCAGCAGCCTGGGACTATCGGGTTACGAGCAGTACTTC. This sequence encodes CASSLGLSGYEQYF.

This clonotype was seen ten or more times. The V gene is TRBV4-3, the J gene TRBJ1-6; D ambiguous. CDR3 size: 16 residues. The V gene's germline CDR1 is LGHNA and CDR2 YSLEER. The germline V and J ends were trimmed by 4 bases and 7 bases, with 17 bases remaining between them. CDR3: CASSPSSPGDNSPLHF. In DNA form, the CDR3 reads TGCGCCAGCAGCCCCTCTTCCCCCGGCGACAATTCACCCCTCCACTTT.

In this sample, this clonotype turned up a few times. The CDR3 loop reads CATSAPPGQGANNEQFF. In nucleotides, the CDR3 is TGTGCCACCAGTGCCCCGCCGGGACAGGGGGCTAATAATGAGCAGTTCTTC. The chain carries TRBV24-1 and TRBJ2-1; 12 bases are a match to TRBD1. This CDR3 spans 17 amino acids. Germline assignment: CDR1 KGHDR and CDR2 SFDVKD. Trimming took 5 bases from V and 7 from J; bases not matched to a gene: 11.

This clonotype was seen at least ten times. The DNA of the CDR3 is TGTGCCAGCAGGCGGGCGGGACAGAACAATCAGCCCCAGCATTTT. Its protein is CASRRAGQNNQPQHF. The chain is built from TRBV2 and TRBJ1-5; 7 nucleotides match TRBD1. The CDR3 is 15 residues long. V lost 6 bases to trimming and J lost 3 bases; unmatched junction nucleotides: 8. Germline V lookup: CDR1 SNHLY, CDR2 FYNNEI.

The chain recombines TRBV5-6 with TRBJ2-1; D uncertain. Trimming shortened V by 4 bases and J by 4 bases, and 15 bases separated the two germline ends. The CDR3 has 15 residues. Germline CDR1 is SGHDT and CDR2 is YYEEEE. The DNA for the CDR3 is TGTGCCAGCAGCACGAGCTTACCGAAATACAATGAGCAGTTCTTC. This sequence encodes CASSTSLPKYNEQFF.